Listed below are T cell receptor beta chains from one sample, sequenced in a study of T cells after somatic rescue of genetic block. Some clones are missing from TCRdb's copy, which holds only in-frame ones; the method was immunoSEQ multiplex PCR. The sample shows more than 70,000 clones, 70% to 90% of them seen only once. The sample was peripheral blood mononuclear cells (PBMCs). These TCRs come from a woman younger than 30. Each CDR3 is given with its conserved first and last residue. The D gene is left open where the match is weak. Size tells how often a clone was seen (once, few, many) or the class of an expanded clone, and some rows leave it out.

V: TRBV28; D: NA; size: NA; J: TRBJ1-4; CDR3: CASRPQGVPVRNEKLFF; DNA: TGTGCCAGCAGACCCCAGGGTGTACCCGTTCGAAATGAAAAACTGTTTTTT
V: TRBV29-1; D: NA; size: NA; J: TRBJ2-3; CDR3: CSVEVGNTDTQYF; DNA: TGCAGCGTTGAGGTGGGAAACACAGATACGCAGTATTTT
V: TRBV30; D: NA; size: NA; J: TRBJ1-5; CDR3: CAWNEGVDQPQHF; DNA: TGTGCCTGGAACGAGGGTGTGGATCAGCCCCAGCATTTT
V: TRBV5-1; D: NA; size: once; J: TRBJ1-1; CDR3: CASRDRLNTEAFF; DNA: TGCGCCAGCCGAGACAGATTGAACACTGAAGCTTTCTTT
V: TRBV10-2; D: NA; size: NA; J: TRBJ2-7; CDR3: CASSETRVNREQYF; DNA: TGCGCCAGCAGTGAAACCAGGGTGAACCGCGAGCAGTACTTC
V: TRBV19; D: TRBD2; size: NA; J: TRBJ2-5; CDR3: CASSRTSGRTETQYF; DNA: TGTGCCAGTAGCAGAACTAGCGGGAGAACAGAGACCCAGTACTTC
V: TRBV9; D: TRBD1; size: NA; J: TRBJ1-1; CDR3: CASSPRGEGGTEAFF; DNA: TGTGCCAGCAGCCCCAGGGGGGAAGGTGGCACTGAAGCTTTCTTT
V: TRBV19; D: NA; size: NA; J: TRBJ2-5; CDR3: CASSIGPTQETQYF; DNA: TGTGCCAGTAGTATAGGGCCAACGCAAGAGACCCAGTACTTC
V: TRBV7-2; D: NA; size: NA; J: TRBJ2-3; CDR3: CASSLVFQGRADTQYF; DNA: TGTGCCAGCAGCTTAGTGTTTCAGGGGCGGGCAGATACGCAGTATTTT
V: TRBV4-3; D: TRBD2; size: NA; J: TRBJ2-5; CDR3: CASSQDLVAGIEETQYF; DNA: TGCGCCAGCAGCCAAGATCTTGTAGCGGGGATCGAAGAGACCCAGTACTTC
V: TRBV5-1; D: NA; size: NA; J: TRBJ2-1; CDR3: CASSLAGVSYNEQFF; DNA: TGCGCCAGCAGCTTGGCGGGAGTTAGCTACAATGAGCAGTTCTTC
V: TRBV4-2; D: TRBD2; size: NA; J: TRBJ2-1; CDR3: CASSLRLAGDYEQFF; DNA: TGTGCCAGCAGCCTTCGACTAGCGGGAGACTATGAGCAGTTCTTC
V: TRBV5-6; D: NA; size: NA; J: TRBJ2-1; CDR3: CASSPRPGVAEGYEQFF; DNA: TGTGCCAGCAGCCCACGACCGGGGGTAGCGGAGGGGTATGAGCAGTTCTTC
V: TRBV7-2; D: TRBD1; size: once; J: TRBJ2-1; CDR3: CASSEDRGMYNEQFF; DNA: TGTGCCAGCAGCGAAGACAGGGGGATGTACAATGAGCAGTTCTTC
V: TRBV18; D: NA; size: once; J: TRBJ2-1; CDR3: CASSLRRIKQFF; DNA: TGTGCCAGCTCACTTAGACGGATCAAGCAGTTCTTC
V: TRBV5-1; D: TRBD1; size: NA; J: TRBJ2-6; CDR3: CASSLFPPGQGTGANVLTF; DNA: TGCGCCAGCAGCTTGTTCCCTCCGGGACAGGGGACTGGGGCCAACGTCCTGACTTTC
V: TRBV7-2; D: NA; size: NA; J: TRBJ2-2; CDR3: CASSSEITNTGELFF; DNA: TGTGCCAGCAGCTCGGAGATAACGAACACCGGGGAGCTGTTTTTT
V: TRBV5-1; D: NA; size: NA; J: TRBJ2-7; CDR3: CASSLGTARDLEQYF; DNA: TGCGCCAGCAGCTTGGGGACCGCTAGGGACCTCGAGCAGTACTTC
V: TRBV2; D: NA; size: NA; J: TRBJ2-7; CDR3: CASSGGVGYEQYF; DNA: TGTGCCAGCTCTGGAGGGGTGGGGTACGAGCAGTACTTC
V: TRBV10-2; D: TRBD2; size: NA; J: TRBJ2-7; CDR3: CASSDGGIGRLAVSYEQYF; DNA: TGCGCCAGCAGTGATGGGGGAATAGGAAGACTAGCGGTTTCCTACGAGCAGTACTTC
V: TRBV5-4; D: TRBD1; size: NA; J: TRBJ1-1; CDR3: CASSRGTGIEGPEAFF; DNA: TGTGCCAGCAGCAGAGGGACAGGGATTGAGGGTCCTGAAGCTTTCTTT